The 24 T cell receptor beta chains below all came from one sample that was sequenced in a study of T cell responses to AZD1222 COVID-19 vaccine. Repertoires were generated with immunoSEQ multiplex PCR, while TCRdb's copy carries only in-frame clones and drops some. The data hold fewer than 130,000 clones, with approximately 90% observed a single time. The sequencing here drew on peripheral blood, taken 28 days after the second AZD1222 dose. These receptors originate from an adult who received the AZD1222 COVID-19 vaccine.

The chain joins TRBV7-2 to TRBJ1-6; D remains unclear. The V end lost 2 bases, the J end lost 0 bases, and 8 bases lay between the germline ends. The CDR3 length is 16 residues. Germline V gene data show CDR1 as SGHTA and CDR2 as FQGNSA. The CDR3 DNA reads TGTGCCAGCAGCTTACGGGGTTCCTCCTATAATTCACCCCTCCACTTT. This codes for CASSLRGSSYNSPLHF.

The chain combines TRBV7-9 with TRBJ1-2; 9 bases map to TRBD1. Germline V gives CDR1 SEHNR, CDR2 FQNEAQ (reference sequence). V dropped 5 bases and J dropped 1; count of bases not matched to a gene: 8. This CDR3 region has 16 residues. CDR3 region: CASSDPGTGFNYGYTF. CDR3 bases: TGTGCCAGCAGCGACCCCGGGACAGGGTTTAACTATGGCTACACCTTC.

The rearrangement links TRBV7-8 to TRBJ2-7, with TRBD2 identical over 10 bases. V trimming: 6 bases; J trimming: 5 bases; junction bases outside the gene matches: 7. This CDR3 has 14 residues. CDR1 and CDR2 from the germline V gene are SGHVS and FQNEAQ. The CDR3 bases are TGTGCCAGCAGGTCTAGCGGGAGTAAGAACGAGCAGTACTTC. Protein: CASRSSGSKNEQYF.

The chain joins TRBV6-4 to TRBJ1-1, with a possible D match to TRBD1 (5 bases). This CDR3 contains 13 residues. The germline V gene has CDR1 MRHNA and CDR2 SNTAGT. V lost 6 bases and J lost 0, with 8 bases in between. The CDR3 DNA is TGTGCCAGCAGCCTACAGGTGAACACTGAAGCTTTCTTT. Its translation is CASSLQVNTEAFF.

Details on this clone: One end of the junction is discordant with germline, which a read error may explain. The chain recombines TRBV6-5 with TRBJ1-1; D ambiguous. Germline V gives CDR1 MNHEY, CDR2 SVGAGI. The CDR3 has 14 amino acids. For the CDR3, the DNA is TGTGCCAGCAGTTTTACCAGCACCAGAGGTTGGCGGTTGTTT. This translates into CASSFTSTRGWRLF.

V usage is TRBV20-1 and J usage is TRBJ1-2, with D tentatively TRBD1 (5 bases). This CDR3 has 10 residues. Germline V gene data show CDR1 as DFQATT and CDR2 as SNEGSKA (reference sequence). Trimming pared 5 bases from V and 9 bases from J, leaving 10 bases between. This chain's CDR3 is CSADGGSYTF. The DNA for the CDR3 is TGCAGTGCTGATGGGGGGAGCTACACCTTC.

The chain uses TRBV24-1 and TRBJ2-1; no clear D gene. The length of the CDR3 is 12 residues. The germline V gene encodes CDR1 KGHDR and CDR2 SFDVKD. The V gene lost 4 bases and the J gene lost 10 bases, with 10 bases spanning the gap. CDR3 bases: TGTGCCACCAGTGACCGACTGGCAGAGCAGTTCTTC. Translation gives CATSDRLAEQFF.

This clone was found a few times. As DNA, the CDR3 is TGCGCCAGCAGCTTGGAGCCAGGGAGACAGCCCCAGCATTTT. As protein: CASSLEPGRQPQHF. The chain couples TRBV5-1 to TRBJ1-5, with D perhaps matching TRBD1 (5 bases). Between the trimmed V and J ends, which lost 0 bases and 7 bases, there was a span of 11 bases. Germline V gene data show CDR1 as SGHRS and CDR2 as YFSETQ. CDR3 size: 14 residues.

This rearrangement joins TRBV5-6 to TRBJ1-6; the D gene is possibly TRBD1 (5 bases). V shed 2 bases and J shed 7 bases, with 10 bases lying between them. The CDR3 spans 14 residues. From germline, CDR1 is SGHDT and CDR2 YYEEEE. The chain's CDR3 is CASSFYRPNSPLHF. CDR3 nucleotides: TGTGCCAGCAGCTTTTACAGGCCAAATTCACCCCTCCACTTT.

The chain is built from TRBV5-8 and TRBJ2-3; no clear D gene. The CDR3 extends over 13 amino acids. Trimming took off 3 bases at V and 14 bases at J, with 19 bases between the two ends. Germline V gives CDR1 SGHTS, CDR2 YDEGEE. This chain's CDR3 is CASSSSHGSRGYF. CDR3 DNA: TGTGCCAGCAGCTCCTCACACGGGTCGAGAGGGTATTTT.

This chain joins TRBV12-3 or TRBV12-4 and TRBJ2-1; no reliable D call. CDR3 length: 11 residues. V lost 2 bases, J lost 4 bases, and 0 bases lay in between. The CDR3 DNA is TGTGCCAGCAGTTTATACAATGAGCAGTTCTTC. Translating it yields CASSLYNEQFF.

The rearrangement uses TRBV5-1 and TRBJ1-2, with D possibly matching TRBD1 (6 bases). The V end lost 0 bases, the J end lost 4 bases, and 13 bases lay between the germline ends. The germline V gene encodes CDR1 SGHRS and CDR2 YFSETQ. The CDR3 has 15 amino acids. The CDR3 coding sequence is TGCGCCAGCAGCTTGGCCCACGCGGGGGCCTATGGCTACACCTTC. It encodes CASSLAHAGAYGYTF.

This rearrangement joins TRBV24-1 to TRBJ1-2; D gene uncertain. There are 13 residues in the CDR3. Looked up from germline, CDR1 is KGHDR and CDR2 is SFDVKD. V lost 7 bases, J lost 6 bases, and 14 bases lay in between. The CDR3 nucleotides read TGTGCCACCAGCGCTACGGGTACTAATGGCTACACCTTC. Protein sequence: CATSATGTNGYTF.

This sequence joins TRBV27 and TRBJ2-1; 11 bases agree with TRBD2. The trim removed 3 bases at V and 8 bases at J, leaving 3 bases unmatched. The CDR3 consists of 14 residues. The V gene's germline CDR1 is MNHEY and CDR2 SMNVEV (reference sequence). The CDR3 nucleotides are TGTGCCAGCAGTTTTTCTAGCGGGAGGTATGAGCAGTTCTTC. Its translation: CASSFSSGRYEQFF.

V usage is TRBV5-1 and J usage is TRBJ2-7; 12 bases are a match to TRBD1. V lost 4 bases and J lost 6; bases outside the gene matches: 11. This CDR3 has 16 residues. Germline V gene sequence: CDR1 SGHRS, CDR2 YFSETQ. CDR3 sequence (DNA): TGCGCCAGCAGCCCGGCGCCGGGACAGGGGGCAGGCGAGCAGTACTTC. It codes for CASSPAPGQGAGEQYF.

The chain employs TRBV9 and TRBJ2-1; D is unresolved. The length of the CDR3 is 13 residues. V was pared by 0 bases and J by 6 bases, with 7 bases between. In germline, CDR1 is SGDLS, CDR2 YYNGEE. CDR3 sequence: CASSVDWFNEQFF. Here the CDR3 DNA reads TGTGCCAGCAGCGTAGATTGGTTCAATGAGCAGTTCTTC. Combining the CDR3 with reference TRBV9 and TRBJ2-1 gives the whole variable domain DSGVTQTPKHLITATGQRVTLRCSPRSGDLSVYWYQQSLDQGLQFLIQYYNGEERAKGNILERFSAQQFPDLHSELNLSSLELGDSALYFCASSVDWFNEQFFGPGTRLTVL.

The chain recombines TRBV5-6 with TRBJ2-7; no clear D. This CDR3 is built from 12 residues. Trimming took off 0 bases at V and 2 bases at J, with 3 bases between the two ends. CDR1 is SGHDT, CDR2 YYEEEE, per germline. CDR3 amino acids: CASSLATYEQYF. The DNA for the CDR3 is TGTGCCAGCAGCTTGGCTACCTACGAGCAGTACTTC.

The count of this clone is one. The chain has TRBV7-3 and TRBJ2-2; 7 nucleotides align to TRBD2. CDR1 and CDR2 (germline): SGHTA, FQGTGA. Germline trimming cut 0 bases from V and 2 bases from J; bases unmatched to any gene: 3. The CDR3 spans 16 residues. CDR3 protein: CASSLTQRGNTGELFF. DNA of the CDR3: TGTGCCAGCAGCTTAACCCAGCGGGGTAACACCGGGGAGCTGTTTTTT.

The chain is built from TRBV2 and TRBJ2-7, with 11 bases fitting TRBD2. Germline trimming cut 5 bases from V and 4 bases from J; bases unmatched to any gene: 4. The CDR3 is 14 residues long. The germline gives CDR1 SNHLY, CDR2 FYNNEI. CDR3 sequence: CASSYASGRYEQYF. CDR3 in DNA: TGTGCCAGCAGTTACGCTAGCGGGAGGTACGAGCAGTACTTC. The full variable domain, completed using reference TRBV2 and TRBJ2-7, is EPEVTQTPSHQVTQMGQEVILRCVPISNHLYFYWYRQILGQKVEFLVSFYNNEISEKSEIFDDQFSVERPDGSNFTLKIRSTKLEDSAMYFCASSYASGRYEQYFGPGTRLTVT.

The V call is TRBV11-2, the J call TRBJ2-7; D gene uncertain. The V and J ends lost 0 bases and 0 bases respectively, with 6 bases between them. There are 14 residues in the CDR3. Germline CDR1 and CDR2: SGHAT and FQNNGV. CDR3 in amino acids: CASSLDQISYEQYF. For the CDR3, the DNA is TGTGCCAGCAGCTTAGATCAAATCTCCTACGAGCAGTACTTC. Full variable domain (outside the CDR3, taken from reference TRBV11-2 and TRBJ2-7): EAGVAQSPRYKIIEKRQSVAFWCNPISGHATLYWYQQILGQGPKLLIQFQNNGVVDDSQLPKDRFSAERLKGVDSTLKIQPAKLEDSAVYLCASSLDQISYEQYFGPGTRLTVT.

The chain employs TRBV12-2 and TRBJ1-2; the D segment call TRBD1 is taken from the table without a DNA check. TRBV12-2 is assigned pseudogene status. This CDR3 contains 18 residues. The CDR3 loop reads CASRLENPGDRGHYGYTF. DNA for the CDR3: TGTGCAAGTCGCTTAGAGAACCCCGGGGACAGGGGGCACTATGGCTACACCTTC.

The chain has TRBV9 and TRBJ2-5, with D hard to call. Germline V gene sequence: CDR1 SGDLS, CDR2 YYNGEE. The CDR3 is 14 amino acids. V lost 6 bases and J lost 1, with 13 bases in between. The CDR3 DNA reads as TGTGCCAGCACCCCCCGGCCCGGCCAAGAGACCCAGTACTTC. It yields the protein CASTPRPGQETQYF.

This clone was counted once. This rearrangement joins TRBV18 to TRBJ1-3, with 9 bases identical to TRBD1. This CDR3 spans 16 amino acids. Germline values: CDR1 KGHSH, CDR2 LQKENI. Unmatched junction bases numbered 2, after V lost 0 bases and J lost 2 bases. CDR3 coding DNA: TGTGCCAGCTCACCACCGGGACAGGGAGCTGGAAACACCATATATTTT. Translating gives CASSPPGQGAGNTIYF.

This clone was counted only a few times. The chain carries TRBV28 and TRBJ2-5; 13 nucleotides line up with TRBD2. The germline gives CDR1 MDHEN, CDR2 SYDVKM. With 6 bases clipped from V and 4 bases from J, the junction kept 8 bases outside the gene matches. The length of the CDR3 is 16 residues. The CDR3 region is CASRTRTSGRPETQYF. For the CDR3, the DNA is TGTGCCAGCAGGACCAGGACTAGCGGGAGACCAGAGACCCAGTACTTC.